This T cell receptor beta chain was documented in a study of response to subunit inactivated influenza vaccine. The CDR3 loop spans 16 amino acids. V was trimmed by 3 bases and J by 1 base, leaving 15 bases between them. Germline V gene data show CDR1 as SGDLS and CDR2 as YYNGEE. Each CDR3 protein is one row after TCRdb ran MiXCR on the RT-PCR reads. In the table there are more than 450,000 distinct CDR3 sequences, around 11% of which are singletons. These data were likewise used in another study, on T cells expressing NK-cell markers. From that second work: UMIs were included in TCR beta cDNA generated by 5'RACE template switching. The TCR beta repertoires were obtained from sorted CD3+CD56+NKG2C+, CD3+CD56+NKG2C- and CD3+CD56-NKG2C+ T cells. Seven HCMV-seropositive donors and one seronegative donor made up the eight sequenced donors. An anti-gamma-delta TCR antibody was added in several experiments. It restricted sorting to alpha-beta TCR-expressing T cells. A few donors showed these clonotypes also leading the CD3+CD56-NKG2C+ fraction.

Here the sequenced sample was PBMCs from blood, taken on the day of vaccination. This receptor was taken from a man aged 50 or older who received an inactivated influenza vaccine. The genes are TRBV9 and TRBJ2-3; D gene unclear. This CDR3 reads CASSGPPTRRTDTQYF. DNA for the CDR3: TGTGCCAGCAGCGGCCCCCCGACTCGACGCACAGATACGCAGTATTTT.